This T cell receptor beta chain originates from a study of shared clonotypes between healthy human individuals. The assay was immunoSEQ multiplex PCR, and TCRdb's table has in-frame clones only and misses some. Of about 2.2 million clones listed, 80% to 95% are singletons. Remarks on this clone: Its antigen is still unknown.

V gave up 5 bases and J gave up 8 bases, with 19 bases separating them. CDR1 SNHLY and CDR2 FYNNEI come from the germline V gene. This CDR3 contains 15 residues. The study's findings and limits: Rarefaction exposed incomplete sorted-subset sequencing despite large depth.

The naive CD8 subset, CD45RO-negative cells positively selected for CCR7, excluded terminally differentiated effector memory CD45RA+ cells. The sample taken for sequencing was naive CD8+ T cells from PBMCs. This receptor was obtained from a man aged 18 to 30 in good health. Some clones in this sample may be carry-over from other donors' samples. The chain combines TRBV2 with TRBJ2-1; D might be TRBD2 (7 bases). This CDR3 reads CASSHRGGGVHEQFF. CDR3 bases: TGTGCCAGCAGTCATAGGGGAGGGGGGGTCCATGAGCAGTTCTTC.